This T cell receptor (beta chain) was captured by sequencing in a study of T cell repertoires in cytomegalovirus infection. Study in general: It was recently identified HLA-C-restricted and well-studied HLA-B-restricted CMV epitopes that the study used. Evidence of both CMV infection and a matching HLA type came from public TCR beta signatures.

MiXCR was run by TCRdb on the reads, yielding one entry per CDR3 protein. In the table there are 650,000 to 900,000 distinct CDR3 sequences, 30% to 35% of which are singletons. Details on this clonotype: The antigen is unknown.

Study results and caveats: Clonotypes of TCR beta that were HLA-C-restricted and CMV-specific dominated the ex vivo response. Public TCR beta family frequency separated CMV-and-HLA carriers, including in an independent cohort.

Germline lookup yields CDR1 MDHEN and CDR2 SYDVKM. The V end lost 2 bases, the J end lost 4 bases, and 12 bases lay between the germline ends. The CDR3 loop spans 14 amino acids. The chain has TRBV28 and TRBJ2-7; no reliable D call. The starting material was cultured CD8+ T cells from PBMCs, obtained from culture after CMV antigen stimulation. The receptor was derived from a human donor in good health (CMV status not recorded). Some clones in this sample may be carry-over from other donors' samples. This CDR3 is CASSLPDGRYEQYF. CDR3 bases: TGTGCCAGCAGTTTACCAGACGGACGGTACGAGCAGTACTTC.